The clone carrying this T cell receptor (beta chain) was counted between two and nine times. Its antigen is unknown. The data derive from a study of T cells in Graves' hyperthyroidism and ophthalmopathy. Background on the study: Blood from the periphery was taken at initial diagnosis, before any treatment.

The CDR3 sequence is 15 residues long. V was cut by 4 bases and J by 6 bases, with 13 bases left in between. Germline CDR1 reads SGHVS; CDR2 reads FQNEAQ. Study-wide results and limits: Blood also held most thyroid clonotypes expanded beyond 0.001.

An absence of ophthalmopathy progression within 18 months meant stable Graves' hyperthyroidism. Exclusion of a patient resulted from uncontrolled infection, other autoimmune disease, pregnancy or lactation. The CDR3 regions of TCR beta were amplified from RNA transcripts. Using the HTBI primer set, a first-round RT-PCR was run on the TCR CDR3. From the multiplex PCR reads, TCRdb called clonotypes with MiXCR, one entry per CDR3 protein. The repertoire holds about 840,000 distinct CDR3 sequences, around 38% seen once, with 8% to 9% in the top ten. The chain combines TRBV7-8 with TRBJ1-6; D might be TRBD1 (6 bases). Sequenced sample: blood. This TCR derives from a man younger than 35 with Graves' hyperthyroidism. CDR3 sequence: CASSSQGSGNSPLHF. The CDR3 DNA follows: TGTGCCAGCAGCTCACAGGGATCGGGTAATTCACCCCTCCACTTT.